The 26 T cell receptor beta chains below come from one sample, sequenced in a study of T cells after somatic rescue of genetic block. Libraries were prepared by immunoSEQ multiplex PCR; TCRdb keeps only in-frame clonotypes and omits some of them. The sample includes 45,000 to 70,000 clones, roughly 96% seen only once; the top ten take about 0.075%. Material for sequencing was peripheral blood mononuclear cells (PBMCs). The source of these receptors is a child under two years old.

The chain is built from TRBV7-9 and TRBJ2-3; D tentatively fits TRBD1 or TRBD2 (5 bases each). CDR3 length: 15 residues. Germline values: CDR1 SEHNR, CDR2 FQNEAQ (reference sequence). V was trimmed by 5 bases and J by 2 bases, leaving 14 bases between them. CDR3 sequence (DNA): TGTGCCAGCAGCGTCACCGGGACCATCACAGATACGCAGTATTTT. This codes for CASSVTGTITDTQYF.

This chain's CDR3 is CASSPQRETQYF. In DNA, the CDR3 is TGTGCCAGCAGCCCACAACGGGAGACCCAGTACTTC. The rearrangement uses TRBV7-9 and TRBJ2-5, with D unresolved. CDR1 SEHNR and CDR2 FQNEAQ come from the germline V gene (reference sequence). CDR3 size: 12 residues. The V and J ends lost 5 bases and 5 bases respectively, with 9 bases between them.

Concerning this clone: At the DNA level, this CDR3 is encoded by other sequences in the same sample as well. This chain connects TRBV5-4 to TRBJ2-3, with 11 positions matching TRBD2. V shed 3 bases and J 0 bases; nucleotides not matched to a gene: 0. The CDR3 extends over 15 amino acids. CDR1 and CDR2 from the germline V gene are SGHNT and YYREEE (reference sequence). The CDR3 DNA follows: TGTGCCAGCAGCTGGACTAGCGGGAGCACAGATACGCAGTATTTT. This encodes CASSWTSGSTDTQYF.

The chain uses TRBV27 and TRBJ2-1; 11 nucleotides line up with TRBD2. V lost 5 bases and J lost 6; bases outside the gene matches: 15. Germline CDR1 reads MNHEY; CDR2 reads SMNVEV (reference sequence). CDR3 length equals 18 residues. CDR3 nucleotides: TGTGCCAGCAGTCCCCGCCACACCGGGACTAGCGGAGCCAATGAGCAGTTCTTC. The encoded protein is CASSPRHTGTSGANEQFF.

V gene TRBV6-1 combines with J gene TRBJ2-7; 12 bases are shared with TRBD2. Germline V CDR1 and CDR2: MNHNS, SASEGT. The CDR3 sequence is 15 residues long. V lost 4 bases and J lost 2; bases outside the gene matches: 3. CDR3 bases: TGTGCCAGCAGTGGCCTAGCGGGGGGGGCCTACGAGCAGTACTTC. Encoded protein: CASSGLAGGAYEQYF.

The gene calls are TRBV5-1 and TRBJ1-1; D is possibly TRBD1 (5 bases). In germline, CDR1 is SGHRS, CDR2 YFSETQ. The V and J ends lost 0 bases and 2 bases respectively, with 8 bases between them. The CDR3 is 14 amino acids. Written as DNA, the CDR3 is TGCGCCAGCAGCTTGGTTGGGGACAACACTGAAGCTTTCTTT. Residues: CASSLVGDNTEAFF.

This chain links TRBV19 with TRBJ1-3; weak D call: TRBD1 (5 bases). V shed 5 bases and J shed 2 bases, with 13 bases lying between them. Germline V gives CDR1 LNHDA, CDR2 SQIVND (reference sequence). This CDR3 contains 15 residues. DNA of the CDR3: TGTGCCAGTAGTTCGGAGGGGCGCACTGGAAACACCATATATTTT. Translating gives CASSSEGRTGNTIYF. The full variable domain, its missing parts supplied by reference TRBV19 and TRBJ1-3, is DGGITQSPKYLFRKEGQNVTLSCEQNLNHDAMYWYRQDPGQGLRLIYYSQIVNDFQKGDIAEGYSVSREKKESFPLTVTSAQKNPTAFYLCASSSEGRTGNTIYFGEGSWLTVV.

CDR3 coding DNA: TGCGCCAGCACAGGGACAGGCAATCAGCCCCAGCATTTT. Its protein product is CASTGTGNQPQHF. The chain employs TRBV10-1 and TRBJ1-5; 7 bases align to TRBD1. The CDR3 runs 13 residues. V shed 7 bases and J 2 bases; nucleotides not matched to a gene: 2. Germline assignment: CDR1 WNHNN and CDR2 SYGVQD (reference sequence).

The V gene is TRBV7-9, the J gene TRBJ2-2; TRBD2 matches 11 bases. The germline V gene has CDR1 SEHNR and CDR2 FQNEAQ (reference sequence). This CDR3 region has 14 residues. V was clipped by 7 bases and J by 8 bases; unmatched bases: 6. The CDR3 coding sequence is TGTGCCAGCATCAGGCTAGCGGGAGGAGGGGAGCTGTTTTTT. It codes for CASIRLAGGGELFF.

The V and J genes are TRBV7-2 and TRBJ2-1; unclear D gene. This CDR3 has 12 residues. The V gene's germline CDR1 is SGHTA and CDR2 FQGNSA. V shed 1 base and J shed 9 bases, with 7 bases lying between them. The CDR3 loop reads CASSLGVGEQFF. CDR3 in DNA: TGTGCCAGCAGCTTAGGGGTTGGTGAGCAGTTCTTC.

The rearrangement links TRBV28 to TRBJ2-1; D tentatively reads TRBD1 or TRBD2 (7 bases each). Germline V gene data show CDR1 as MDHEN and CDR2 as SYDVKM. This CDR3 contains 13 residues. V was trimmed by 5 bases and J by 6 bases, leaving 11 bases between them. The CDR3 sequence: CASSTGEGNEQFF. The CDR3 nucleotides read TGTGCCAGCAGTACAGGGGAGGGCAATGAGCAGTTCTTC. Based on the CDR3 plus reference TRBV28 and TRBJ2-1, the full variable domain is DVKVTQSSRYLVKRTGEKVFLECVQDMDHENMFWYRQDPGLGLRLIYFSYDVKMKEKGDIPEGYSVSREKKERFSLILESASTNQTSMYLCASSTGEGNEQFFGPGTRLTVL.

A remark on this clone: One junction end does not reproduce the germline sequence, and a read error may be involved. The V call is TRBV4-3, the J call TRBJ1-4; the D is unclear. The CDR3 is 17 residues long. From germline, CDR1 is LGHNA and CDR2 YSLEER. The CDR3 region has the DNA TGCACCAGCAGCCAAGATGCGGCCTTCCTCGTTAATGAAAAACTGTTTTTT. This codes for CTSSQDAAFLVNEKLFF.

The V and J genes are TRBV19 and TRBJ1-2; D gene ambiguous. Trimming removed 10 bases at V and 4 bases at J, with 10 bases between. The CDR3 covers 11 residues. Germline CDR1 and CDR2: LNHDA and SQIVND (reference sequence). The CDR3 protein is CATRAAYGYTF. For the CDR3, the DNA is TGTGCCACAAGGGCAGCCTATGGCTACACCTTC.

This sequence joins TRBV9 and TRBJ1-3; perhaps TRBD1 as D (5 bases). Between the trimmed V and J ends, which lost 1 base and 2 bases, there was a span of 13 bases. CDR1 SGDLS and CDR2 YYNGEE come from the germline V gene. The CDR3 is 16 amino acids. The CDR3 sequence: CASSVWGGPAGNTIYF. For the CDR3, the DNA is TGTGCCAGCAGCGTATGGGGGGGTCCGGCTGGAAACACCATATATTTT.

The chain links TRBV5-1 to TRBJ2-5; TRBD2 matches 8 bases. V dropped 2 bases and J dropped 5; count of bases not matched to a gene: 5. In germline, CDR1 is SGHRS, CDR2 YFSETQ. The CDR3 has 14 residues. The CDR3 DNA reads TGCGCCAGCAGCTTAGCGGGAGTGATGGAGACCCAGTACTTC. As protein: CASSLAGVMETQYF. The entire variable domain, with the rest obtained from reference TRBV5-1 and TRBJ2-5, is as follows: KAGVTQTPRYLIKTRGQQVTLSCSPISGHRSVSWYQQTPGQGLQFLFEYFSETQRNKGNFPGRFSGRQFSNSRSEMNVSTLELGDSALYLCASSLAGVMETQYFGPGTRLLVL.

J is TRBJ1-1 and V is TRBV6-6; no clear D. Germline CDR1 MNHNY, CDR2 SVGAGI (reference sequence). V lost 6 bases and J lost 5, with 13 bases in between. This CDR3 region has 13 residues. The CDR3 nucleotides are TGTGCCAGCAGATTTGGGGAAGGTACTGAAGCTTTCTTT. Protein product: CASRFGEGTEAFF.

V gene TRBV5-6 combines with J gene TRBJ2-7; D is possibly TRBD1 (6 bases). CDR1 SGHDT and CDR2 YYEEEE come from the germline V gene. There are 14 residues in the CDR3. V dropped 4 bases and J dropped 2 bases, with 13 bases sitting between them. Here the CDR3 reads CASSVVRDTYEQYF. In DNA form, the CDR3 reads TGTGCCAGCAGCGTAGTCCGGGACACCTACGAGCAGTACTTC.

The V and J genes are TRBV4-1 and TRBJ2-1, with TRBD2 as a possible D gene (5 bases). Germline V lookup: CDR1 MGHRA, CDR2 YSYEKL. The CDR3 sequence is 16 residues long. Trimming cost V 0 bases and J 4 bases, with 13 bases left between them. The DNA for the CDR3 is TGCGCCAGCAGCCAAGATACATACGGGGTTTACAATGAGCAGTTCTTC. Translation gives CASSQDTYGVYNEQFF.

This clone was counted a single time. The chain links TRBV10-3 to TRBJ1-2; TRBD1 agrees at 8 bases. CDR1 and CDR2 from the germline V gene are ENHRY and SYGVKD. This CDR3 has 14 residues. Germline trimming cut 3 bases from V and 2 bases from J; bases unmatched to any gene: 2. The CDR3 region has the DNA TGTGCCATCAGTGACGACAGGGGCAACTATGGCTACACCTTC. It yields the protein CAISDDRGNYGYTF.

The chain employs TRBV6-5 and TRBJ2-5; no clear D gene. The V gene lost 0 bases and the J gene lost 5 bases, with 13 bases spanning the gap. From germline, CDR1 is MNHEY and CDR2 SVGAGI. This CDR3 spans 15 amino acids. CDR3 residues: CASSYSNSLGETQYF. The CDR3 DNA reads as TGTGCCAGCAGTTACTCGAACAGCTTGGGGGAGACCCAGTACTTC.

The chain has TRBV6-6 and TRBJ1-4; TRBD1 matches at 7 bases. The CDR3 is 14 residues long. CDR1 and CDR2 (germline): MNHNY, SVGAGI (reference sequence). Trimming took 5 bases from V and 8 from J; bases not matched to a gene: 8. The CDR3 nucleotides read TGTGCCAGCAGTAAGACAGGGAGCGGCGAAAAACTGTTTTTT. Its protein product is CASSKTGSGEKLFF.

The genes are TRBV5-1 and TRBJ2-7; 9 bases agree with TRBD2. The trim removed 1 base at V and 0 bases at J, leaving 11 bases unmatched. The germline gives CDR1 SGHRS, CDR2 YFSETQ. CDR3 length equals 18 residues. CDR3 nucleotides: TGCGCCAGCAGCTTGTGGCTAGCGGGGCCCACCTACTCCTACGAGCAGTACTTC. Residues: CASSLWLAGPTYSYEQYF.

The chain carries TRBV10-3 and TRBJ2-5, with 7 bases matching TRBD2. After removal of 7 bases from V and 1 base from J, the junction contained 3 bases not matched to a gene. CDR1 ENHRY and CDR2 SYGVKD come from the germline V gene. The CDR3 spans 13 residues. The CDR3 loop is CAIKASGQETQYF. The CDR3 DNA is TGTGCCATCAAGGCTAGCGGCCAAGAGACCCAGTACTTC.

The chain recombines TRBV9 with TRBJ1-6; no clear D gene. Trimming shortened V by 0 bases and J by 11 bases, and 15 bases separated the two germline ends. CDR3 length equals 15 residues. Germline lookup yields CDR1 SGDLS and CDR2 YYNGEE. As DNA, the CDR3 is TGTGCCAGCAGCGTAGGCTGGGGATCGAGGACACCCCTCCACTTT. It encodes CASSVGWGSRTPLHF.

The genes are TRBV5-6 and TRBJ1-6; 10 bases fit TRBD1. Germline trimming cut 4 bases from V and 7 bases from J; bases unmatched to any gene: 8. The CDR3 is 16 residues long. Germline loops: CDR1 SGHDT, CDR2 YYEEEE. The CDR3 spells CASSMQTGGQNSPLHF. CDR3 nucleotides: TGTGCCAGCAGCATGCAGACAGGGGGCCAGAATTCACCCCTCCACTTT.

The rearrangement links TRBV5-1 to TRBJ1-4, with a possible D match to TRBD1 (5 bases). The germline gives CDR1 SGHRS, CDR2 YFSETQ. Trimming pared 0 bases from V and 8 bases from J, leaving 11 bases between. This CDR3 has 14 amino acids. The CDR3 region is CASSLGRVGEKLFF. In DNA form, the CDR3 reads TGCGCCAGCAGCTTGGGCAGGGTGGGAGAAAAACTGTTTTTT.